Included here is one T cell receptor (beta chain) sequence, with context. Its antigen remains unidentified. This sample is part of a study of shared clonotypes between healthy human individuals. Study-wide background: There were three CD4 naive, three CD4 memory, two CD8 naive and one CD8 memory plates per donor. Study-level points and caveats: All-four-donor shared clonotypes had higher generation probabilities than non-shared clonotypes did. Generally, estimated richness proved larger in naive subsets than it did in memory subsets.

The V and J ends lost 4 bases and 12 bases respectively, with 16 bases between them. Looked up from germline, CDR1 is SGHVS and CDR2 is FQNEAQ. This CDR3 comprises 13 residues. Several immunoSEQ 96-well plates shared each subset's DNA, each plate a replicate. The assay was immunoSEQ multiplex PCR, and TCRdb's table has in-frame clones only and misses some. The data show some 1 million clones, approximately 76% seen once. Sequenced: memory CD4+ T cells sorted from blood. As for subset: CD45RA-negative fraction. This clonotype was sampled from a man aged 18 to 29 in good health. V and J are TRBV7-8 and TRBJ1-5; TRBD1 is a possible D gene (5 bases). The CDR3 reads CASSSITTGFQHF. The CDR3 region has the DNA TGTGCCAGCAGCTCAATTACCACAGGTTTCCAGCATTTT. Together with reference TRBV7-8 and TRBJ1-5, the CDR3 gives the full variable domain: GAGVSQSPRYKVAKRGQDVALRCDPISGHVSLFWYQQALGQGPEFLTYFQNEAQLDKSGLPSDRFFAERPEGSVSTLKIQRTQQEDSAVYLCASSSITTGFQHFGDGTRLSIL.